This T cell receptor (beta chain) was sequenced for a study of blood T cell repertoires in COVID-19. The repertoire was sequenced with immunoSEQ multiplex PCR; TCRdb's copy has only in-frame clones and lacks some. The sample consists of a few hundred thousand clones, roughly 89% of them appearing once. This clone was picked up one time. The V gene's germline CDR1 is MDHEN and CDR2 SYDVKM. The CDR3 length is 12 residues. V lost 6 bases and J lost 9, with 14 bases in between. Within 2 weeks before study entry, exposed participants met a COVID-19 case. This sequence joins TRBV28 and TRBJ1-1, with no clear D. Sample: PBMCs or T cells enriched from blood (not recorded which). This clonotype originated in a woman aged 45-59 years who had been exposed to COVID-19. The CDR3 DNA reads TGTGCCAGCAGCCAAGACAATGGAAAAGCTTTCTTT. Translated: CASSQDNGKAFF.